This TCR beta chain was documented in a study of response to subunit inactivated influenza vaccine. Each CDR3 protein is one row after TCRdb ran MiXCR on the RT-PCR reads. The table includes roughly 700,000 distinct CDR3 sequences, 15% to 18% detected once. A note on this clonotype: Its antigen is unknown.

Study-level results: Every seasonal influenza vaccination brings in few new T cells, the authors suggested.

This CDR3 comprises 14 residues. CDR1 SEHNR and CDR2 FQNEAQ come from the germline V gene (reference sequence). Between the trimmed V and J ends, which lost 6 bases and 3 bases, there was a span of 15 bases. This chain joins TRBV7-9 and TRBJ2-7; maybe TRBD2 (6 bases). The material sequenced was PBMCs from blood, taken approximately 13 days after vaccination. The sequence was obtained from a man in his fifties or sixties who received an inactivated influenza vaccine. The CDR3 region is CASSDRDWGYEQYF. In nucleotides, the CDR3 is TGTGCCAGCAGTGACCGGGACTGGGGCTACGAGCAGTACTTC.